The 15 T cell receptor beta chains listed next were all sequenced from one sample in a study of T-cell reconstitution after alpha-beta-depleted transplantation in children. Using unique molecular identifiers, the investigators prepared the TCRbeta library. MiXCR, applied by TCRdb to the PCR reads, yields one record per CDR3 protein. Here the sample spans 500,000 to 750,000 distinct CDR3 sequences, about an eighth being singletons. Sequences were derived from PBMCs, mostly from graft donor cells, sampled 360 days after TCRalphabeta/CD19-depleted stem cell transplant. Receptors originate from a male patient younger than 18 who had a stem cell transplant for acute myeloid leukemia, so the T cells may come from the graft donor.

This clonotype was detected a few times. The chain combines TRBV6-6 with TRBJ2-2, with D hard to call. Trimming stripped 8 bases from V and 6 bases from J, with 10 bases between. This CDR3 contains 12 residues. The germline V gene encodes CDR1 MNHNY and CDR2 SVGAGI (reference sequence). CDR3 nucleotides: TGTGCCAGCCTCATAAGGTCCGGGGAGCTGTTTTTT. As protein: CASLIRSGELFF.

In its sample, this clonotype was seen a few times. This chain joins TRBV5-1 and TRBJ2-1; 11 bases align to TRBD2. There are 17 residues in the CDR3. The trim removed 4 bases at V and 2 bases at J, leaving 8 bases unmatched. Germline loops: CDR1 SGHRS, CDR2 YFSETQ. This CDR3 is CASSPGLAEGPYNEQFF. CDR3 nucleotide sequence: TGCGCCAGCAGCCCGGGACTAGCGGAAGGGCCCTACAATGAGCAGTTCTTC.

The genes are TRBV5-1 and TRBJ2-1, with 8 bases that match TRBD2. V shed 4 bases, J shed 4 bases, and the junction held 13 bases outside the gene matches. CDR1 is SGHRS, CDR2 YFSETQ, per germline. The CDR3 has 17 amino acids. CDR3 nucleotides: TGCGCCAGCAGCCGTCGGGGGGGCCGGAATGATTACAATGAGCAGTTCTTC. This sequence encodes CASSRRGGRNDYNEQFF.

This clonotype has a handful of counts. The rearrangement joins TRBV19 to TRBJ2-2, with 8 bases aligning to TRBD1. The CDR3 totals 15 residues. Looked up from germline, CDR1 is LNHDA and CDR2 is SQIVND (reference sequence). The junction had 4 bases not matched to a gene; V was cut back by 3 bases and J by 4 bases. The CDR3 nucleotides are TGTGCCAGTAGTATTCGGACAGGGATCACCGGGGAGCTGTTTTTT. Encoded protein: CASSIRTGITGELFF.

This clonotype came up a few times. For the CDR3, the DNA is TGCAGTGCTAGAGGTCCCGGTGTCTACGAGCAGTACTTC. Translating gives CSARGPGVYEQYF. J is TRBJ2-7 and V is TRBV20-1; D not resolved. The germline V gene has CDR1 DFQATT and CDR2 SNEGSKA (reference sequence). This CDR3 region has 13 residues. V shed 1 base and J shed 3 bases, with 10 bases lying between them.

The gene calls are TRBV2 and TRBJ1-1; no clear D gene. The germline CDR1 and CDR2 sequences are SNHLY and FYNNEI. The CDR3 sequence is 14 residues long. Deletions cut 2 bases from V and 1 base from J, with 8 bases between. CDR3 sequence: CASSEWQENTEAFF. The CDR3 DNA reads TGTGCCAGCAGTGAATGGCAGGAGAACACTGAAGCTTTCTTT.

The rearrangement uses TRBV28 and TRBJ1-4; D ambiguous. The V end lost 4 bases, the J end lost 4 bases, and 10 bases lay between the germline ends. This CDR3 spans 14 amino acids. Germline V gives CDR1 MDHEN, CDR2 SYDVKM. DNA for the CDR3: TGTGCCAGCAGTTCTCCAGTAGTTAATGAAAAACTGTTTTTT. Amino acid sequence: CASSSPVVNEKLFF.

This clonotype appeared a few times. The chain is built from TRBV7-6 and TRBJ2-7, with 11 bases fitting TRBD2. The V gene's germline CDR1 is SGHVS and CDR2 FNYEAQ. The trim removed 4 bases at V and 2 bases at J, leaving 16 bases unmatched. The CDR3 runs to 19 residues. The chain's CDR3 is CASSSIVPGLAAQTYEQYF. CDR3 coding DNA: TGTGCCAGCAGCTCCATCGTCCCGGGACTAGCGGCCCAGACCTACGAGCAGTACTTC.

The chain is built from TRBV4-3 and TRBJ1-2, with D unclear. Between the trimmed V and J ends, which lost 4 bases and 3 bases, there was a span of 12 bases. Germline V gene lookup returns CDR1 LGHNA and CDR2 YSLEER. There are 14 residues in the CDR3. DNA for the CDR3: TGCGCCAGCAGCCCTCGTGGAGGGCACTATGGCTACACCTTC. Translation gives CASSPRGGHYGYTF.

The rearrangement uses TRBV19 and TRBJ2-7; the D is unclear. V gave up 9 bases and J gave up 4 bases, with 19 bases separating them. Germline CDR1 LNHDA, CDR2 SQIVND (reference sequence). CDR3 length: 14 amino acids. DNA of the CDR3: TGTGCCAGCGCTCCCGGGCGGACGGGTTACGAGCAGTACTTC. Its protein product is CASAPGRTGYEQYF.

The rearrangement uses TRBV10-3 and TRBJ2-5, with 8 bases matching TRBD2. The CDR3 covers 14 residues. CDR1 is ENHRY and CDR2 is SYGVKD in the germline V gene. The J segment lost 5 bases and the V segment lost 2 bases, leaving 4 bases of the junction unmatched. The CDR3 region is CAISELSGKETQYF. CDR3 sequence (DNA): TGTGCCATCAGTGAGCTTAGCGGGAAGGAGACCCAGTACTTC.

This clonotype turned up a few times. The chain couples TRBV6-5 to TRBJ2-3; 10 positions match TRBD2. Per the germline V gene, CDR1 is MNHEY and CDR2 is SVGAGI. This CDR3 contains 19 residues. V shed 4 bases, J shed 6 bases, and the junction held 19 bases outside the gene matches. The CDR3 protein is CASSWWLLAGEGSVDTQYF. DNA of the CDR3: TGTGCCAGCAGTTGGTGGTTGCTAGCGGGAGAGGGGTCCGTTGATACGCAGTATTTT.

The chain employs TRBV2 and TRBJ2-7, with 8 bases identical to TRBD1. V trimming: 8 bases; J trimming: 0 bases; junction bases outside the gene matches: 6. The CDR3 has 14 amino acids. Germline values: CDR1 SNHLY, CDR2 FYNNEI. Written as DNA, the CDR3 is TGTGCCAGCGGCCGACAGGGGCTCTCCTACGAGCAGTACTTC. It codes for CASGRQGLSYEQYF.

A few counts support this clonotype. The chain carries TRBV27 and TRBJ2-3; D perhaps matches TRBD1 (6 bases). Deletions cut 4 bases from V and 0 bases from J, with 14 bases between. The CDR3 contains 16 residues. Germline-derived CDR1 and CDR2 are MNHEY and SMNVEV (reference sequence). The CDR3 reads CASSSYRDASTDTQYF. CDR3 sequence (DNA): TGTGCCAGCAGTTCATACAGGGATGCGAGCACAGATACGCAGTATTTT.

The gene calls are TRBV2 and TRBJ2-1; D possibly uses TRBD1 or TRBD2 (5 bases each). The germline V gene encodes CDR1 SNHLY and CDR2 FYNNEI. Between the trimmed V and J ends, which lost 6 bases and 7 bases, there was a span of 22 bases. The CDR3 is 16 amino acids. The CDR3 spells CASREGPYAGRNEQFF. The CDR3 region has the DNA TGTGCCAGCAGAGAGGGGCCCTACGCCGGGCGGAATGAGCAGTTCTTC.